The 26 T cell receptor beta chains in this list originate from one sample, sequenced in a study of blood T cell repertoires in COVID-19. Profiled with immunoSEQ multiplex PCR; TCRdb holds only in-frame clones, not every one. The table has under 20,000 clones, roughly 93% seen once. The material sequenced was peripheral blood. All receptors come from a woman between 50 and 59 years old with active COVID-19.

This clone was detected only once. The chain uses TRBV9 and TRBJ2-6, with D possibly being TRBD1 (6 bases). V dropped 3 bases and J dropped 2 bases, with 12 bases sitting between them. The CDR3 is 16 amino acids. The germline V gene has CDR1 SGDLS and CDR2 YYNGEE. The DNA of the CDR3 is TGTGCCAGCAGCGGGTCTTCAGGGGCTGGGGCCAACGTCCTGACTTTC. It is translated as CASSGSSGAGANVLTF.

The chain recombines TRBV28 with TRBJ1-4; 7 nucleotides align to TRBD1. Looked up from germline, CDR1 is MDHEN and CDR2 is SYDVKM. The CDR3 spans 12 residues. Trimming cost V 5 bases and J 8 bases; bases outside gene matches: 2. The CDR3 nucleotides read TGTGCCAGCAGTCGCAGGGGGGAAAAACTGTTTTTT. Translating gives CASSRRGEKLFF.

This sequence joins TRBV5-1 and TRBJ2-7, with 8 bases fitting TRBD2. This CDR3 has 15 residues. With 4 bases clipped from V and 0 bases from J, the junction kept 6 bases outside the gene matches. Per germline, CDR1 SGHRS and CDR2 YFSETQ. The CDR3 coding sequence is TGCGCCAGCAGCCCCTTAGCGGGAAGCTCCTACGAGCAGTACTTC. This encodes CASSPLAGSSYEQYF.

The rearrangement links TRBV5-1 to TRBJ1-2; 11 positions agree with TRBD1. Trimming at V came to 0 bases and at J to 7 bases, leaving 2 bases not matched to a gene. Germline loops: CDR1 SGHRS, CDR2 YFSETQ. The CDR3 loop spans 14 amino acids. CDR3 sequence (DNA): TGCGCCAGCAGCTTGGCCGGGACAGGGGGTGGCTACACCTTC. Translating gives CASSLAGTGGGYTF.

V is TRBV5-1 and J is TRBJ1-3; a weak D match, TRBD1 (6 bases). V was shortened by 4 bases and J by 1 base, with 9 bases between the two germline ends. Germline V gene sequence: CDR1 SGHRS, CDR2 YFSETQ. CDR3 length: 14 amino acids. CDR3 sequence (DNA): TGCGCCAGCAGCCCACAGGGTTCTGGAAACACCATATATTTT. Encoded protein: CASSPQGSGNTIYF. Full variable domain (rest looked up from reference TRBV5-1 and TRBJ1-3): KAGVTQTPRYLIKTRGQQVTLSCSPISGHRSVSWYQQTPGQGLQFLFEYFSETQRNKGNFPGRFSGRQFSNSRSEMNVSTLELGDSALYLCASSPQGSGNTIYFGEGSWLTVV.

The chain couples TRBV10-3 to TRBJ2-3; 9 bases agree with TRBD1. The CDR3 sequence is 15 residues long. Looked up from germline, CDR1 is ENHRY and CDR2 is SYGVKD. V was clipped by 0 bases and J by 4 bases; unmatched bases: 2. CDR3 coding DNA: TGTGCCATCAGTGAGTCGGACAGGGGCGCAGATACGCAGTATTTT. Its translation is CAISESDRGADTQYF.

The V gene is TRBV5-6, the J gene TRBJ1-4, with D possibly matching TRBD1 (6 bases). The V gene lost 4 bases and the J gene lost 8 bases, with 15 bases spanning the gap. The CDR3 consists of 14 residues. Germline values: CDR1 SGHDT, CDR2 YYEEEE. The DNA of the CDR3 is TGTGCCAGCAGCGCAACAGGGCAGCAGGAAAAACTGTTTTTT. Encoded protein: CASSATGQQEKLFF.

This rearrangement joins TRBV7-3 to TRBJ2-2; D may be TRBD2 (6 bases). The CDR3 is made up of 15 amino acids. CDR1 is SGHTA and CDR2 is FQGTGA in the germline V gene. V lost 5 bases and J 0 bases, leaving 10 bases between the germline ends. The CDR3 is CASSRGLSNTGELFF. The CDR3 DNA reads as TGTGCCAGCAGCCGTGGACTATCGAACACCGGGGAGCTGTTTTTT.

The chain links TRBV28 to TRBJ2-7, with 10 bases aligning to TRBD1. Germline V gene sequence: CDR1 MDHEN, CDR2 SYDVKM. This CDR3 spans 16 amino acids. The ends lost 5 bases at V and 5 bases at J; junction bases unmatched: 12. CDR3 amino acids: CASSPDTGTGVNEQYF. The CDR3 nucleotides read TGTGCCAGCAGTCCAGATACCGGGACAGGGGTAAACGAGCAGTACTTC.

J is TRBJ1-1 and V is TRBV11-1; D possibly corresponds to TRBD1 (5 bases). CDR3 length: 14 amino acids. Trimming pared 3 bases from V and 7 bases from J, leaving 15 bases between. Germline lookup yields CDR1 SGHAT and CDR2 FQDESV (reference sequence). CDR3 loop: CASSFVGGSGEAFF. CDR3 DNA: TGTGCCAGCAGCTTTGTCGGGGGTAGTGGTGAAGCTTTCTTT.

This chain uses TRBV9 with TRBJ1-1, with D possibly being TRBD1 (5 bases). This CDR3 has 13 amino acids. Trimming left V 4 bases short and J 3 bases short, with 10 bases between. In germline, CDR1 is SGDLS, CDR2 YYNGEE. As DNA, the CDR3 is TGTGCCAGCAGCCCCAGGGTTGACACTGAAGCTTTCTTT. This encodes CASSPRVDTEAFF.

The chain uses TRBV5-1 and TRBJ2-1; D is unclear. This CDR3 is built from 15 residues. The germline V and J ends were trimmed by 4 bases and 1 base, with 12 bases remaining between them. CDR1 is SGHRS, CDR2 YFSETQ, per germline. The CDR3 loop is CASSGAPGSYNEQFF. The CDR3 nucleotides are TGCGCCAGCAGCGGCGCGCCGGGTTCCTACAATGAGCAGTTCTTC. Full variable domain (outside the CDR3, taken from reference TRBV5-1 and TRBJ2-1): KAGVTQTPRYLIKTRGQQVTLSCSPISGHRSVSWYQQTPGQGLQFLFEYFSETQRNKGNFPGRFSGRQFSNSRSEMNVSTLELGDSALYLCASSGAPGSYNEQFFGPGTRLTVL.

Here the CDR3 reads CAWSGKAGRTDTQYF. In nucleotides, the CDR3 is TGTGCCTGGAGTGGGAAGGCAGGTCGCACAGATACGCAGTATTTT. The chain carries TRBV30 and TRBJ2-3; D gene unclear. This CDR3 is built from 15 residues. Germline CDR1 and CDR2: GTSNPN and SVGIG (reference sequence). V was trimmed by 1 base and J by 1 base, leaving 12 bases between them.

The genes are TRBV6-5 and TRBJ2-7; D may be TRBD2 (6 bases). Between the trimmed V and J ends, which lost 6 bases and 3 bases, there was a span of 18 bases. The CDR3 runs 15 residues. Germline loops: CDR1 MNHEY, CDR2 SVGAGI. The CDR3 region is CASSQRRETSYEQYF. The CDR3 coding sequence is TGTGCCAGCAGCCAGAGGCGGGAAACTAGCTACGAGCAGTACTTC.

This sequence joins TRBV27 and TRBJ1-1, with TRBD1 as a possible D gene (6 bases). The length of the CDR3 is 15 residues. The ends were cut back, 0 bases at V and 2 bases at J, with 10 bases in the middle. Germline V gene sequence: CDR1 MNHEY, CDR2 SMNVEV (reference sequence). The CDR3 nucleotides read TGTGCCAGCAGTTTATCGCAGGGGCGTAACACTGAAGCTTTCTTT. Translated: CASSLSQGRNTEAFF.

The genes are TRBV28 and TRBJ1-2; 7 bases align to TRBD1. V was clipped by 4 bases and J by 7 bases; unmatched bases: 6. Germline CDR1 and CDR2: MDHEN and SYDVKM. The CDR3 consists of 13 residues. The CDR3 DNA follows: TGTGCCAGCAGTTCTGGACAGGTCTCTGGCTACACCTTC. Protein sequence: CASSSGQVSGYTF.

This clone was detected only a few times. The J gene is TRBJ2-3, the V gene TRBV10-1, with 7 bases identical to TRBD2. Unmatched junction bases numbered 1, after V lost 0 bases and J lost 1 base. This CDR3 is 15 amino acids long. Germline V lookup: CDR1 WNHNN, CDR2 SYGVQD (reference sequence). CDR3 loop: CASSESGGGTDTQYF. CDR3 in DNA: TGCGCCAGCAGTGAGTCGGGAGGGGGCACAGATACGCAGTATTTT.

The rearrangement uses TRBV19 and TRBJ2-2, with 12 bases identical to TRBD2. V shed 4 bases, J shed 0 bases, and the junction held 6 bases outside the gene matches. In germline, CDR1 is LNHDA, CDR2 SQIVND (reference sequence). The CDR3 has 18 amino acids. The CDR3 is CASSRTSGRSANTGELFF. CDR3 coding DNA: TGTGCCAGTAGTAGAACTAGCGGGAGGTCAGCGAACACCGGGGAGCTGTTTTTT.

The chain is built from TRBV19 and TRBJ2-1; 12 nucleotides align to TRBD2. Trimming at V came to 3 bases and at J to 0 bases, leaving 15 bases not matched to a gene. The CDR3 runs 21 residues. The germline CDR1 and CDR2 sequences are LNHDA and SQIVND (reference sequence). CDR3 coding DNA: TGTGCCAGTAGTATCTTCATCCGGACTAGCGGGAAGGCGGGCTCCTACAATGAGCAGTTCTTC. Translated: CASSIFIRTSGKAGSYNEQFF.

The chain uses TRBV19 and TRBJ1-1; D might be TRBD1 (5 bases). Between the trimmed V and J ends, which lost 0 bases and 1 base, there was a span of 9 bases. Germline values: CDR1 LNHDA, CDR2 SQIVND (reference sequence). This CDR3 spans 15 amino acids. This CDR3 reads CASSIDLGRNTEAFF. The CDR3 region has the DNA TGTGCCAGTAGTATAGATCTGGGGCGGAACACTGAAGCTTTCTTT.

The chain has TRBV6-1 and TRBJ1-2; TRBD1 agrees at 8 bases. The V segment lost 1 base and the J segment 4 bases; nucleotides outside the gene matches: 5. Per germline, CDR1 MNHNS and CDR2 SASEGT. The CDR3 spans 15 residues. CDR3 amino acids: CASSEGSGGAYGYTF. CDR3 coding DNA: TGTGCCAGCAGTGAAGGGTCAGGGGGCGCCTATGGCTACACCTTC.

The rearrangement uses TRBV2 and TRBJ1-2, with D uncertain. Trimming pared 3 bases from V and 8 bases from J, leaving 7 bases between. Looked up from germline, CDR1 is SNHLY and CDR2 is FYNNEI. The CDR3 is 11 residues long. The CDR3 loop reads CASSERWGYTF. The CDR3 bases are TGTGCCAGCAGTGAGCGCTGGGGCTACACCTTC.

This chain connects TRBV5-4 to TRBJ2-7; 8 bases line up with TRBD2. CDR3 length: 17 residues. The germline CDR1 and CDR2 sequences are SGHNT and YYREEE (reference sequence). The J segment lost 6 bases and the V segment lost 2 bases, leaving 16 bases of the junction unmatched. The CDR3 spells CASSFRKGLAGRFEQYF. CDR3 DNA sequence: TGTGCCAGCAGCTTTCGAAAAGGCTTAGCGGGAAGGTTCGAGCAGTACTTC.

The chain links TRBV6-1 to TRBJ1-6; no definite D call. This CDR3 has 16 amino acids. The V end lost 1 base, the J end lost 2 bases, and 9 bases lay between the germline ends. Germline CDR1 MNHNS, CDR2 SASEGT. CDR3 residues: CASSEGKGAYNSPLHF. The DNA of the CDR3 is TGTGCCAGCAGTGAAGGGAAGGGAGCCTATAATTCACCCCTCCACTTT.

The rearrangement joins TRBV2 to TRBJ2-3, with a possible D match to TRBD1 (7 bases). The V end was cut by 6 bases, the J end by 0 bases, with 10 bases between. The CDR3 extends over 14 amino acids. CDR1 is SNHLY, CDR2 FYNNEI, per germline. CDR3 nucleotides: TGTGCCAGCAGGGAGGGGGCTAGCACAGATACGCAGTATTTT. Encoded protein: CASREGASTDTQYF.

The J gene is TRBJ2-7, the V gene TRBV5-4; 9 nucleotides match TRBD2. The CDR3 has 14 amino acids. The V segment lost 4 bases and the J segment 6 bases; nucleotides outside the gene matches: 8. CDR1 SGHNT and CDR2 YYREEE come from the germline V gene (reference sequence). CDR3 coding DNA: TGTGCCAGCAGCCCGGGACTAGCCCGGGGCGAGCAGTACTTC. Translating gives CASSPGLARGEQYF.